The source of this TCR beta chain is a study of cytomegalovirus exposure and HLA in healthy donors (dated by TCRdb to the late 2010s). Regarding the research as a whole: An earlier analysis of 587 of the donors reported more than 250 Gb of sequence data and around 110 million unique TCR beta sequences from about 200 million T cells. Because of strong linkage in the cohort, roughly five DR-DQ haplotypes were treated as single units for association and clustering. Besides the first cohort of roughly 700 subjects, a separate validation cohort made up of 95 to 150 different subjects was used. Every repertoire in the discovery cohort had been generated on one and the same sequencing platform. To predict cytomegalovirus infection status, the study brought together high-throughput TCR immunosequencing, statistical association of individual TCRs with disease status, and machine learning. Among some 400 genotyped donors of the cohort, an average of approximately 240,000 unique TCR beta nucleotide sequences was sequenced per donor, of which 15% to 20% were non-productive. The number of donors typed differed by locus, with about 629-640 for A, B, C, DRB1 and DQB1, more than 500 for DQA1, over 600 for DPA1, and some 440 for DPB1. About 320 gigabases of sequencing data and approximately 85 million unique TCR sequences were included in an early release covering 550 to 650 HLA-typed donors. The study used immunosequencing to profile the T cell repertoires of several hundred subjects and linked those repertoires to cytomegalovirus serostatus. In an earlier analysis of 500 to 650 of the donors, high-throughput TCR beta sequencing was used to judge whether each TCR beta V gene segment behaved as functional or pseudogenic. A later analysis re-examined previously published TCR beta repertoires from around 670 donors and added high-resolution HLA genotyping to investigate patterns of TCR occurrence. Genome-wide SNP genotypes for about 65% of the roughly 670 donors were used in a later genetic analysis, which treated that subset as a discovery cohort. Rather than drawing on any new phenotypic data, the later analysis identified candidate immune exposures from TCR beta sequences and the way those sequences occurred across donors. The study aimed to test whether signatures of past pathogen exposure could be identified by cataloging public T cell receptors. Donor age, sex, ethnicity and CMV serostatus were compiled alongside the repertoire data. Class I and class II HLA loci were covered by the typing at four-digit resolution. Among the roughly 390 genotyped donors, about 83% belonged to the genetic ancestry cluster associated with self-reported Caucasian donors.

Notes on this clone: Which antigen it targets is not known. The record has no base qualities; no much larger clone is one base away.

The CDR3 spans 13 residues, from the cysteine through the phenylalanine. Here the CDR3 DNA is all that survives: 39 bases in frame from base 1. The V end loses 4 bases and the J end loses 9 bases, and a stretch of 14 bases separates them. CDR1 and CDR2, per the germline V gene, are SGHRS and YFSETQ. Library preparation employed the immunoSEQ multiplex PCR assay. A mixture of 60 forward primers for TCR Vbeta segments and 13 reverse primers for TCR Jbeta segments was used in the multiplex PCR. The CDR3 region of rearranged TCR beta genes was amplified from genomic DNA with a multiplex PCR assay. The amplified TCR beta libraries were sequenced on the Illumina HiSeq System as 87-base-pair reads. The authors processed their data as follows. Across the roughly 600 repertoires, a later analysis counted some 81 million unique TCR beta chains, 9.5 million to 13 million of which were shared by at least two donors. A nearest-neighbor algorithm error-corrected the raw reads and collapsed the reads into unique sequences, merging closely related sequences to remove PCR and sequencing errors. To assign V, D and J gene segments, CDR3 sequences were aligned to IMGT reference sequences. For a sequence to be retained, a match of at least six nucleotides to both a V gene segment and a J gene segment was required. Rearrangements were classified as productive when the CDR3 lacked stop codons and remained in frame with V and J, and all other rearrangements were classified as non-productive. CDR3 was defined according to IMGT convention as the region running from the second conserved V-encoded cysteine to the conserved J-encoded phenylalanine. Sequences without an unambiguous match to a single V gene segment were excluded from the earlier analysis of over 500 of the donors. In an earlier analysis of more than 500 of the donors, a V segment was called functional when productive rearrangements were above 56.7%, and segregating when the standard deviation between donors exceeded 5%. A statistical classification framework was built for diagnosing cytomegalovirus status from the catalog of TCR beta chain sequences. In a later analysis, TCR nucleotide sequences were compared against IMGT/GENE-DB human TR gene sequences so that V and J genes could be assigned. In a later analysis, CDR3 sequences and most-parsimonious VDJ recombination scenarios were assigned using the TCRdist pipeline. A later analysis defined each TCR beta chain by its CDR3 amino acid sequence plus V-gene family, and excluded reads lacking a unique V-gene family. A later analysis removed roughly 590 highly shared, low-generation-probability nucleotide sequences to deal with suspected cross-contamination and a sequencing artifact. For each public chain, a later analysis derived a clonal expansion index from normalized ranks of inferred template counts within each repertoire. In a later analysis, generation probabilities were computed using a VDJ recombination model fitted to out-of-frame rearrangements, and the results were checked against IGoR. In a later analysis, hypergeometric tests were used to score TCR-TCR, TCR-HLA and TCR-CMV co-occurrence, with a repertoire-size bias correction applied to TCR pairs. A later analysis estimated false discovery rates by permuting HLA or CMV assignments 20 times. In a later analysis, co-occurring TCRs were grouped with DBSCAN, and TCRdist sequence similarity was added when clustering was performed within HLA-allele-positive subsets. Repertoires with fewer than 30,000 or more than 120,000 public chains were left out of co-occurrence clustering, as were five repertoires with anomalous nucleotide sharing. TCRdb holds this immuneACCESS table with in-frame rearrangements only. Some clones are missing; in checked studies, unresolved V genes explain under half, and the rest has no known cause. The V and J calls and clone size were taken over from that table, and D and trimming were inferred from the DNA. In all, the sample holds about 150,000 clones, and less than 80% of those were seen once. Less than 5% of the sample comes from the top ten.

What the work shows at the level of the full study, not this receptor alone: Because counts were too low, roughly 18 rarely observed V segments, including chromosome 9 orphons, were left out of the earlier analysis of 500 to 750 of the donors. Assigning TCR associations to individual alleles was difficult when HLA alleles, especially DR and DQ, strongly co-occurred. A later analysis found that TCR association rates varied across HLA loci, with DRB1 alleles showing the most associated TCRs and HLA-C alleles the fewest. In vitro tests confirmed that a few of the cytomegalovirus-associated TCR beta chains recognize cytomegalovirus antigens. In a later analysis, most CMV-associated TCR beta chains were found to appear HLA-restricted, with HLA associations seemingly driven largely by CMV exposure. In a later analysis, around 17,000 TCR beta sequences were associated with specific HLA alleles at a false discovery rate of 0.05. CMV serostatus was the only immune exposure information available for the cohort. Because the 87-base-pair reads could not distinguish some IMGT-functional V segments, including TRBV6-2 and TRBV6-3, those segments were excluded. The classifier was reported to diagnose cytomegalovirus status with high specificity and sensitivity in both the original and validation cohorts. The study listed 164 TCR beta chains as associated with cytomegalovirus. HLA typing was unavailable for some donors at each locus, so association tests used only the typed subset. Broadly in line with IMGT annotations, most TCR beta V segments showed up in productive rearrangements about 87% or about 30% of the time in an earlier analysis of 587 of the donors. Linkage disequilibrium might explain the correlated functional status among segregating V segments, but an unknown experimental factor could not be ruled out. According to a later analysis, parvovirus B19, influenza, CMV and Epstein-Barr virus appeared linked to several top co-occurrence clusters. According to a later genetic analysis, donors in an Asian-associated ancestry cluster had fewer N-insertions in productive TCRs than the approximately 700-donor mean. While some public TCRs were present in many individuals, most TCR sequences turned up only very rarely across donors. According to the authors, the approach could potentially be generalized to other disease states and immunological phenotypes. A later analysis found that HLA-associated TCR beta chains were more clonally expanded and had lower generation probabilities than equally common non-associated chains. Presence/absence analyses assumed roughly uniform sequencing depth across donors, an assumption that may not hold. A later genetic analysis associated a missense DCLRE1C variant with V-gene and J-gene trimming of TCR beta chains, and an independent cohort replicated the association. Only TCR beta chains were sequenced in this cohort, and the absence of alpha or paired-chain data limited detectable features. A further reported finding was that TCR beta sequences accurately predicted the HLA-A and HLA-B alleles for most subjects in the first cohort. A group of highly shared sequence variants was considered likely to be a technical artifact of the sequencing pipeline.

The cohort consisted of 666 healthy bone marrow donors. All cohort members were sampled while nominally healthy, although unrecorded immune exposures were likely present. The donor was CMV seropositive and was included in the group of some 290 seropositive cohort members. Every donor gave a peripheral blood sample, and the peripheral blood mononuclear cells from that sample were used for TCR beta sequencing. Genomic DNA extraction from the blood cell samples was performed with the Qiagen DNeasy Blood Extraction Kit. Recombination connected TRBV5-1 to TRBJ2-1; matching of 5 bases hints at TRBD1 as the D gene. Sequencing used PBMCs. The receptor was derived from a man aged 45-65 years in good health and CMV-seropositive. The DNA reads TGCGCCAGCAGCCAAACACCGACAGCTGAGCAGTTCTTC. It specifies CASSQTPTAEQFF.